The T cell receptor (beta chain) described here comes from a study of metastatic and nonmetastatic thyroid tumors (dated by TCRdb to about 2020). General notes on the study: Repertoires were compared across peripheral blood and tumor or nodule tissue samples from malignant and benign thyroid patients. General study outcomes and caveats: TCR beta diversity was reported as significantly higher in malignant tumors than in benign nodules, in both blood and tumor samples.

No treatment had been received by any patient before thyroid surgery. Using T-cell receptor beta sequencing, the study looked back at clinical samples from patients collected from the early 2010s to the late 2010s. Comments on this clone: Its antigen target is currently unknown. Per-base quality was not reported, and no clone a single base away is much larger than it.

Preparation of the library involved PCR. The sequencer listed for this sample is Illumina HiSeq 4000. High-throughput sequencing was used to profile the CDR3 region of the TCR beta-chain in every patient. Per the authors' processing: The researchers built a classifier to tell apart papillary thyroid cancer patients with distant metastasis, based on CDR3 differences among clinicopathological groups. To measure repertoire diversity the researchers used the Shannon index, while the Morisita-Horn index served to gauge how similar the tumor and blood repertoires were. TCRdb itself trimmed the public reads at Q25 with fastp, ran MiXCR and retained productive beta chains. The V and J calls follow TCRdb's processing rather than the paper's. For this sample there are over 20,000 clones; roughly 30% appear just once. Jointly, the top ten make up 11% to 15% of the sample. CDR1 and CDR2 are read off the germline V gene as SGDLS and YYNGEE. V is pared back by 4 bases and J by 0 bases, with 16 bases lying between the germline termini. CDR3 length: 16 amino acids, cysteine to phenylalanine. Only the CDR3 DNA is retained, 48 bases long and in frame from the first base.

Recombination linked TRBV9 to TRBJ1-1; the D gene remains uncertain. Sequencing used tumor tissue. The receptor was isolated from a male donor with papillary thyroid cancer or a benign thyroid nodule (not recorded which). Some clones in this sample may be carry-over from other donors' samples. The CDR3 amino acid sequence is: CASSPSVGQMNTEAFF. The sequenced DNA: TGTGCCAGCAGCCCATCCGTCGGGCAGATGAACACTGAAGCTTTCTTT. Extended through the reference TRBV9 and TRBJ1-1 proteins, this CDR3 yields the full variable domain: DSGVTQTPKHLITATGQRVTLRCSPRSGDLSVYWYQQSLDQGLQFLIQYYNGEERAKGNILERFSAQQFPDLHSELNLSSLELGDSALYFCASSPSVGQMNTEAFFGQGTRLTVV.